Given below is one T cell receptor (beta chain) in context. What it binds is unknown. Unique molecular identifiers were carried by the TCR beta cDNA libraries. MiXCR, run by TCRdb on the PCR reads, gives a single entry per CDR3 protein. This table holds 500,000 to 600,000 distinct CDR3 sequences, roughly 45% found once. V was shortened by 0 bases and J by 1 base, with 9 bases between the two germline ends. Germline assignment: CDR1 MGHRA and CDR2 YSYEKL. The CDR3 extends over 15 amino acids. These data belong to a study of post-analysis software for immune sequencing data. Overall study context: Relapsing-remitting, secondary progressive and progressive-relapsing multiple sclerosis were all included among the disease courses.

Overall study findings and caveats: Controls had lower frequencies than patients of about five TRBV segments, which included TRBV5-6, TRBV5-1 and TRBV20-1. There was significantly lower normalized Chao1 diversity in multiple sclerosis patients than in controls.

The genes are TRBV4-1 and TRBJ2-5; either TRBD1 or TRBD2 may fit D (5 bases each). Sequencing was carried out using blood. The sequence was obtained from a girl aged 10 to 17 with multiple sclerosis. The CDR3 region has the DNA TGCGCCAGCAGCCAAGAATACGGGACCCAAGAGACCCAGTACTTC. It yields the protein CASSQEYGTQETQYF.